The 22 T cell receptor beta chains below come from one sample, sequenced in a study of Ad26.COV2.S vaccination and SARS-CoV-2 variants. The repertoire was sequenced with immunoSEQ multiplex PCR; TCRdb's copy has only in-frame clones and lacks some. This sample has around 340,000 clones, with about 89% found just once. Treatment in this sample: some 20 received Ad26.COV2.S at low or high dose, single or two shots; about 5 received placebo; per-sample allocation not given. Material that was analyzed had been drawn on day 63 after the first vaccine or placebo injection. The specimen comprised peripheral blood, sampled in a trial of Ad26.COV2.S vaccine versus placebo. These receptors were collected from a person between 18 and 65 years old who received the Ad26.COV2.S COVID-19 vaccine or a placebo.

The CDR3 bases are TGCAGTGCTAGTGGTCTAGCGGGGGGACGGATCAATGAGCAGTTCTTC. As protein: CSASGLAGGRINEQFF. V is TRBV20-1 and J is TRBJ2-1, with 11 positions matching TRBD2. The V gene end was trimmed by 3 bases and the J gene end by 6 bases; junction bases not matched to a gene: 10. CDR1 and CDR2 from the germline V gene are DFQATT and SNEGSKA (reference sequence). The CDR3 has 16 amino acids.

The chain carries TRBV18 and TRBJ2-2; D remains ambiguous. The germline CDR1 and CDR2 sequences are KGHSH and LQKENI. CDR3 size: 16 residues. V lost 1 base and J lost 4, with 13 bases in between. The CDR3 coding sequence is TGTGCCAGCTCACCACTCCTCTCCCTTGGCACCGGGGAGCTGTTTTTT. Its protein product is CASSPLLSLGTGELFF.

The gene calls are TRBV7-6 and TRBJ2-5, with D possibly matching TRBD1 (6 bases). The CDR3 runs 15 residues. Germline V CDR1 and CDR2: SGHVS, FNYEAQ. Trimming cost V 5 bases and J 2 bases, with 15 bases left between them. The CDR3 DNA is TGTGCCAGCAGCCCAGGGAAGGGACAACAAGAGACCCAGTACTTC. Translating it yields CASSPGKGQQETQYF.

This chain links TRBV6-4 with TRBJ2-1; D ambiguous. The V gene lost 2 bases and the J gene lost 4 bases, with 12 bases spanning the gap. The germline CDR1 and CDR2 sequences are MRHNA and SNTAGT. The CDR3 runs to 15 residues. Here the CDR3 DNA reads TGTGCCAGCAGTGACACCGGTGGCAGGTACAATGAGCAGTTCTTC. Residues: CASSDTGGRYNEQFF.

This chain connects TRBV5-6 to TRBJ2-3; 8 nucleotides align to TRBD2. V was clipped by 3 bases and J by 5 bases; unmatched bases: 5. This CDR3 comprises 14 residues. CDR1 SGHDT and CDR2 YYEEEE come from the germline V gene. The CDR3 region has the DNA TGTGCCAGCAGCTCCGGGGGGGCAGGAGATACGCAGTATTTT. This sequence encodes CASSSGGAGDTQYF.

The DNA for the CDR3 is TGTGCCAGCAGCTTACAGCCGAATTCTAACTATGGCTACACCTTC. It specifies CASSLQPNSNYGYTF. The chain couples TRBV13 to TRBJ1-2; no definite D call. Per germline, CDR1 PRHDT and CDR2 FYEKMQ (reference sequence). Trimming shortened V by 2 bases and J by 0 bases, and 10 bases separated the two germline ends. The CDR3 extends over 15 amino acids.

The chain is built from TRBV7-2 and TRBJ2-7; D gene unclear. CDR1 is SGHTA and CDR2 is FQGNSA in the germline V gene. This CDR3 comprises 15 residues. V was shortened by 5 bases and J by 3 bases, with 17 bases between the two germline ends. In nucleotides, the CDR3 is TGTGCCAGCAGCATTAACTCTTTTATAATCTACGAGCAGTACTTC. Translated: CASSINSFIIYEQYF.

The chain employs TRBV4-3 and TRBJ1-1; TRBD1 might be the D (5 bases). This CDR3 has 14 residues. Trimming shortened V by 0 bases and J by 4 bases, and 9 bases separated the two germline ends. Germline-derived CDR1 and CDR2 are LGHNA and YSLEER. Written as DNA, the CDR3 is TGCGCCAGCAGCCAAGATTCGGGGACCACTGAAGCTTTCTTT. It yields the protein CASSQDSGTTEAFF.

The V call is TRBV5-1, the J call TRBJ2-3; a weak D match, TRBD1 (5 bases). The CDR3 runs to 15 residues. Germline V gene data show CDR1 as SGHRS and CDR2 as YFSETQ. V was trimmed by 4 bases and J by 0 bases, leaving 12 bases between them. In nucleotides, the CDR3 is TGCGCCAGCAGCAGAAGGGGCCCTAGCACAGATACGCAGTATTTT. The encoded protein is CASSRRGPSTDTQYF.

The rearrangement uses TRBV19 and TRBJ2-1; either TRBD1 or TRBD2 may fit D (6 bases each). The germline CDR1 and CDR2 sequences are LNHDA and SQIVND (reference sequence). The CDR3 sequence is 14 residues long. V was cut by 2 bases and J by 5 bases, with 10 bases left in between. CDR3 nucleotide sequence: TGTGCCAGTAGTATATTGGGGGGCCACAATGAGCAGTTCTTC. This gives the protein CASSILGGHNEQFF. The full variable domain, with the rest looked up from reference TRBV19 and TRBJ2-1, is DGGITQSPKYLFRKEGQNVTLSCEQNLNHDAMYWYRQDPGQGLRLIYYSQIVNDFQKGDIAEGYSVSREKKESFPLTVTSAQKNPTAFYLCASSILGGHNEQFFGPGTRLTVL.

The chain is built from TRBV7-2 and TRBJ1-4; D is possibly TRBD1 (6 bases). Germline V gives CDR1 SGHTA, CDR2 FQGNSA. Trimming left V 3 bases short and J 5 bases short, with 10 bases between. This CDR3 is built from 14 residues. The CDR3 spells CASSLDSTNEKLFF. The DNA for the CDR3 is TGTGCCAGCAGCTTGGACAGTACGAATGAAAAACTGTTTTTT.

The J gene is TRBJ1-4, the V gene TRBV7-9, with unresolved D. Germline V gene data show CDR1 as SEHNR and CDR2 as FQNEAQ (reference sequence). Trimming removed 2 bases at V and 7 bases at J, with 5 bases between. CDR3 size: 12 residues. CDR3 sequence reads: CASSLIREKLFF. CDR3 nucleotides: TGTGCCAGCAGCTTAATCCGTGAAAAACTGTTTTTT.

The J gene is TRBJ2-5, the V gene TRBV5-5, with D tentatively TRBD2 (6 bases). Germline V CDR1 and CDR2: SGHKS, YYEKEE (reference sequence). This CDR3 comprises 18 residues. V lost 0 bases to trimming and J lost 0 bases, with 18 bases between them. The CDR3 bases are TGTGCCAGCAGCTTGGCGCAGAGCGGGCGACGTCACCAAGAGACCCAGTACTTC. It encodes CASSLAQSGRRHQETQYF.

V usage is TRBV19 and J usage is TRBJ1-1; no definite D call. CDR1 is LNHDA, CDR2 SQIVND, per germline (reference sequence). Trimming left V 3 bases short and J 0 bases short, with 8 bases between. The CDR3 length is 14 residues. The CDR3 DNA follows: TGTGCCAGTAGTATCAACAGCCTGAACACTGAAGCTTTCTTT. Translating gives CASSINSLNTEAFF. The full variable domain, rest sourced from reference TRBV19 and TRBJ1-1, is DGGITQSPKYLFRKEGQNVTLSCEQNLNHDAMYWYRQDPGQGLRLIYYSQIVNDFQKGDIAEGYSVSREKKESFPLTVTSAQKNPTAFYLCASSINSLNTEAFFGQGTRLTVV.

The gene calls are TRBV4-1 and TRBJ2-7; D call uncertain. The CDR3 runs 14 residues. The germline V gene has CDR1 MGHRA and CDR2 YSYEKL. The V end was cut by 4 bases, the J end by 0 bases, with 10 bases between. The CDR3, as DNA: TGCGCCAGCAGCCCCAGGCGAAGCTCCTACGAGCAGTACTTC. Residues: CASSPRRSSYEQYF.

This clone showed up just a few times. The chain recombines TRBV19 with TRBJ1-5; 9 bases match TRBD1. The length of the CDR3 is 15 residues. Losses at the gene ends were 6 bases for V and 2 bases for J; bases not matched to a gene: 5. The germline V gene encodes CDR1 LNHDA and CDR2 SQIVND (reference sequence). CDR3 coding DNA: TGTGCCAGTAGGAAGGACAGGGGAGGCAATCAGCCCCAGCATTTT. As protein: CASRKDRGGNQPQHF.

This chain uses TRBV18 with TRBJ2-2, with a possible D match to TRBD1 (6 bases). This CDR3 is built from 14 residues. The germline gives CDR1 KGHSH, CDR2 LQKENI. With 3 bases removed from V and 1 base from J, the gap between germline ends came to 6 bases. The CDR3 sequence is CASSPDRNTGELFF. As DNA, the CDR3 is TGTGCCAGCTCACCGGACAGGAACACCGGGGAGCTGTTTTTT.

In this sample, this clone turned up a few times. The chain is built from TRBV6-5 and TRBJ2-7; 11 positions match TRBD2. CDR1 is MNHEY and CDR2 is SVGAGI in the germline V gene. The CDR3 extends over 15 amino acids. Trimming cost V 6 bases and J 4 bases; bases outside gene matches: 8. CDR3: CASRRKTSGEYEQYF. The CDR3 bases are TGTGCCAGCAGGCGAAAGACTAGCGGGGAATACGAGCAGTACTTC.

The chain recombines TRBV11-2 with TRBJ1-1; D is unresolved. V was pared by 3 bases and J by 0 bases, with 11 bases between. Per the germline V gene, CDR1 is SGHAT and CDR2 is FQNNGV. CDR3 length: 15 amino acids. This CDR3 reads CASSFSVGLNTEAFF. In DNA form, the CDR3 reads TGTGCCAGCAGCTTTAGCGTAGGGCTGAACACTGAAGCTTTCTTT.

The V and J genes are TRBV6-2 or TRBV6-3 and TRBJ2-7; TRBD2 might be the D (5 bases). The CDR3 is made up of 14 amino acids. Trimming stripped 0 bases from V and 5 bases from J, with 11 bases between. The germline V gene has CDR1 MNHEY and CDR2 SVGEGT. CDR3 in DNA: TGTGCCAGCAGTTACTCGCGGACTCGCCACGAGCAGTACTTC. Translated: CASSYSRTRHEQYF.

This clone turned up a few times. This chain links TRBV6-6 with TRBJ1-1; D is undetermined. This CDR3 has 15 residues. Trimming removed 3 bases from V and 0 bases from J, with 11 bases in between. Germline CDR1 is MNHNY and CDR2 is SVGAGI (reference sequence). The CDR3 here is CASSYIPTLNTEAFF. The CDR3 DNA reads as TGTGCCAGCAGTTATATCCCAACCCTGAACACTGAAGCTTTCTTT.

The chain has TRBV4-3 and TRBJ1-1, with D maybe TRBD1 (5 bases). The CDR3 totals 15 residues. Trimming pared 0 bases from V and 5 bases from J, leaving 13 bases between. CDR1 LGHNA and CDR2 YSLEER come from the germline V gene. CDR3 region: CASSQDPRWGTEAFF. The CDR3 DNA is TGCGCCAGCAGCCAAGATCCCAGGTGGGGGACTGAAGCTTTCTTT.